This T cell receptor (beta chain) came from a study of blood T cell repertoires in COVID-19. Study summary: The samples span acute and convalescent COVID-19 from the United States, Italy and Spain. PBMCs, B-cell-depleted T cells, or T cells were the source of the cDNA or gDNA that made up the material.

Here immunoSEQ multiplex PCR was the method, and the copy in TCRdb shows in-frame clones only, minus some. The sample shows about 260,000 clones, 75% to 90% of them seen only once. Participants were placed into cohorts based on the clinical history they reported. Shortly before study entry, within 2 weeks, exposed participants had met a COVID-19 case. Germline CDR1 is LNHDA and CDR2 is SQIVND (reference sequence). This CDR3 contains 14 residues. Trimming cost V 10 bases and J 0 bases; bases outside gene matches: 6. Sequenced material: PBMCs or T cells enriched from blood (not recorded which). The origin of this receptor is a middle-aged woman who had been exposed to COVID-19. The chain recombines TRBV19 with TRBJ1-1, with 9 bases lining up with TRBD1. The CDR3 sequence is CATRTGAVNTEAFF. The CDR3 DNA reads as TGTGCCACCAGGACAGGGGCCGTGAACACTGAAGCTTTCTTT.